The entry that follows covers one T cell receptor (beta chain) sequence. Its antigen remains unidentified. An end of the junction does not agree with germline; a read error may underlie this. These data originate in a study of CD4+ T cells in melanoma. The study, taken as a whole, reports: Neoantigen-specific CD4+ T cells in melanoma reportedly had diverse differentiation states. CD8+ T cell, macrophage and B cell function reportedly correlated with neoantigen-specific CD4+ T cells.

TCRdb's copy holds only in-frame clones and misses some; the assay was immunoSEQ multiplex PCR. The sample includes roughly 110,000 clones, about 92% of them seen just once. There are 10 residues in the CDR3. Germline assignment: CDR1 MNHEY and CDR2 SVGAGI. Input material: peripheral blood. This sequence was found in a human donor with melanoma. The chain employs TRBV6-5 and TRBJ2-7, with D possibly being TRBD2 (6 bases). Here the CDR3 DNA reads TGTTATCAGGATTTTTTACGGGGGAACTTC. It yields the protein CYQDFLRGNF.